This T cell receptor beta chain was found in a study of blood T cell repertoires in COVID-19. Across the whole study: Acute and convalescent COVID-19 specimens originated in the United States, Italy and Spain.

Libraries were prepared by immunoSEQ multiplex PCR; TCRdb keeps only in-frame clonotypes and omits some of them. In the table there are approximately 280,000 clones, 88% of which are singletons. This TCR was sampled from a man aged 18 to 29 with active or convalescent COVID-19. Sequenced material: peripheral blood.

The CDR3 here is CASSLGEGGHEQYF. The CDR3 DNA follows: TGCGCCAGCAGCTTGGGGGAGGGTGGCCACGAGCAGTACTTC. The chain links TRBV5-1 to TRBJ2-7; 7 positions match TRBD2. Germline lookup yields CDR1 SGHRS and CDR2 YFSETQ. This CDR3 spans 14 amino acids. With V trimmed by 0 bases and J by 5 bases, 5 bases remained unmatched.